What follows are 5 T cell receptor beta chains derived from one specimen sequenced in a study of post-analysis software for immune sequencing data. The antigens of these receptors remain unknown. Unique molecular identifiers featured in each of the TCR beta cDNA libraries. In TCRdb, the PCR reads were re-called with MiXCR into one record per CDR3 protein. The profile shows about 820,000 distinct CDR3 sequences, approximately 53% of them singletons. Notes on the study in general: With TRBV5-6, TRBV5-1 and TRBV20-1 included, 4 to 6 TRBV segments were more frequent in patients than in controls.

Sequences were obtained from blood. The receptors were gathered from a girl aged 10 to 17 with multiple sclerosis.

The chain uses TRBV5-4 and TRBJ1-1; no clear D gene. V was clipped by 2 bases and J by 0 bases, with 14 bases between them. The germline gives CDR1 SGHNT, CDR2 YYREEE (reference sequence). This CDR3 spans 16 amino acids. The CDR3 region has the DNA TGTGCCAGCAGCTTCCTTGCCAACACAATGAACACTGAAGCTTTCTTT. It specifies CASSFLANTMNTEAFF.

J is TRBJ2-5 and V is TRBV5-1; TRBD2 aligns across 9 bases. V gave up 4 bases and J gave up 2 bases; unmatched junction bases: 9. This CDR3 is 16 amino acids long. Germline V gene lookup returns CDR1 SGHRS and CDR2 YFSETQ. CDR3 sequence reads: CASSVLAGRRQETQYF. CDR3 nucleotide sequence: TGCGCCAGCAGCGTGCTAGCGGGAAGGCGGCAAGAGACCCAGTACTTC.

In this sample, this clonotype turned up a few times. The V and J genes are TRBV15 and TRBJ1-6, with a possible D match to TRBD1 (6 bases). The CDR3 spans 19 residues. The V end was cut by 1 base, the J end by 5 bases, with 21 bases between. The V gene's germline CDR1 is LNHNV and CDR2 YYDKDF (reference sequence). Here the CDR3 DNA reads TGTGCCACCAGCAGAGTGTGGAATCGAGGGGGACCGAATAATTCACCCCTCCACTTT. Its translation is CATSRVWNRGGPNNSPLHF.

The gene calls are TRBV7-2 and TRBJ2-7, with D unclear. There are 11 residues in the CDR3. V was clipped by 10 bases and J by 6 bases, with 13 bases between them. From germline, CDR1 is SGHTA and CDR2 FQGNSA. CDR3 region: CAISKGSEQYF. The CDR3 DNA sequence: TGTGCCATAAGCAAAGGCTCCGAGCAGTACTTC.

The chain employs TRBV6-5 and TRBJ2-5; the match to TRBD2 covers 9 bases. TRBJ2-7 matches the DNA end more closely, so the J call is doubtful. The germline gives CDR1 MNHEY, CDR2 SVGAGI. The CDR3 is 15 residues long. The CDR3 sequence: CASSYSASGDYEQYF. As DNA, the CDR3 is TGTGCCAGCAGTTACTCGGCTAGCGGGGACTACGAGCAGTACTTC.